Below, one TCR beta chain is given with its context. What it recognizes is unknown. Trimming cost V 2 bases and J 0 bases, with 13 bases left between them. Germline V gene sequence: CDR1 SGHTA, CDR2 FQGNSA. The CDR3 runs to 16 residues. Assay used: immunoSEQ multiplex PCR; TCRdb lists only in-frame clones, some missing. The sample has some 700,000 clones, roughly 91% seen once. These data come from a study of shared clonotypes between healthy human individuals. The study, taken as a whole, reports: Owing to a small donor count, the genetic and exposure-history diversity represented was limited. Estimated richness values were generally larger in naive subsets than in memory subsets. Researchers sampled only blood; tissue repertoires likely differ. Generation probability values for non-shared clonotypes were lower than those for clonotypes shared by all four donors.

The TCR sequence derives from a man between 18 and 35 years old in good health. Some clones in this sample may be carry-over from other donors' samples. The specimen was memory CD8+ T cells from PBMCs. Subset defined: CD45RO+ cells pooled with CCR7-negative TemRA cells. This rearrangement joins TRBV7-2 to TRBJ1-2; D unresolved. The CDR3 DNA follows: TGTGCCAGCAGCTTAAGGCGGAGGCGCTCTAACTATGGCTACACCTTC. It is translated as CASSLRRRRSNYGYTF.